Presented here are 16 T cell receptor beta chains from one specimen sequenced in a study of T cells in Graves' hyperthyroidism and ophthalmopathy. Amplification of TCR beta CDR3 regions was performed using RNA transcripts as template. TCR CDR3 underwent first-round RT-PCR with the HTBI primer set. MiXCR was run by TCRdb on the multiplex PCR reads, yielding one entry per CDR3 protein. Among about 270,000 distinct CDR3 sequences, about 24% were seen once, and the ten largest hold approximately 32%. Sequenced: blood. All receptors come from a woman aged 40 to 55 with Graves' ophthalmopathy.

This clonotype was observed many times. The chain carries TRBV6-1 and TRBJ1-2; tentatively, D is TRBD1 (5 bases). Trimming stripped 9 bases from V and 5 bases from J, with 13 bases between. The CDR3 sequence is 12 residues long. Germline V CDR1 and CDR2: MNHNS, SASEGT. This CDR3 is CARGPGWYGYTF. The CDR3, as DNA: TGTGCCAGAGGTCCAGGGTGGTATGGCTACACCTTC.

This clonotype was counted many times. The V call is TRBV6-1, the J call TRBJ1-6; D remains ambiguous. The CDR3 loop spans 16 amino acids. Germline CDR1 is MNHNS and CDR2 is SASEGT. Trimming stripped 4 bases from V and 8 bases from J, with 18 bases between. The CDR3 sequence is CASSANRHGWDSPLHF. The CDR3 DNA follows: TGTGCCAGCAGTGCGAACCGACACGGCTGGGATTCACCCCTCCACTTT.

This clonotype was seen repeatedly, ten times or more. The J gene is TRBJ2-7, the V gene TRBV2; 13 bases are a match to TRBD2. Germline CDR1 and CDR2: SNHLY and FYNNEI. CDR3 length: 13 amino acids. The J segment lost 6 bases and the V segment lost 8 bases, leaving 4 bases of the junction unmatched. In DNA form, the CDR3 reads TGTGCCAGCCTGGGACTAGCGGGAATCGAGCAGTACTTC. Translated: CASLGLAGIEQYF.

This clonotype was recorded at least ten times. The chain employs TRBV19 and TRBJ2-2; TRBD1 might be the D (6 bases). The CDR3 has 14 residues. V lost 7 bases, J lost 8 bases, and 17 bases lay in between. CDR1 and CDR2 (germline): LNHDA, SQIVND (reference sequence). DNA for the CDR3: TGTGCCAGTATCCGTGGGAGAGGGACAGGGGAGCTGTTTTTT. It specifies CASIRGRGTGELFF. The variable domain in full, with the rest retrieved from reference TRBV19 and TRBJ2-2, is DGGITQSPKYLFRKEGQNVTLSCEQNLNHDAMYWYRQDPGQGLRLIYYSQIVNDFQKGDIAEGYSVSREKKESFPLTVTSAQKNPTAFYLCASIRGRGTGELFFGEGSRLTVL.

This clonotype appeared many times. This chain uses TRBV28 with TRBJ2-7; possible D gene TRBD2, 6 bases. Between the trimmed V and J ends, which lost 6 bases and 2 bases, there was a span of 17 bases. The germline CDR1 and CDR2 sequences are MDHEN and SYDVKM. CDR3 length equals 15 residues. The CDR3 DNA sequence: TGTGCCAGCAGCCATCTTGAGTGGGGGGCCTACGAGCAGTACTTC. It encodes CASSHLEWGAYEQYF.

The gene calls are TRBV5-1 and TRBJ2-6; D gene unclear. This CDR3 has 13 amino acids. V lost 2 bases and J lost 9, with 9 bases in between. The V gene's germline CDR1 is SGHRS and CDR2 YFSETQ. The CDR3 loop reads CASSLGRNNVLTF. Written as DNA, the CDR3 is TGCGCCAGCAGCTTAGGACGGAACAACGTCCTGACTTTC.

This clonotype has at least ten counts. The chain links TRBV6-2 or TRBV6-3 to TRBJ2-7; D possibly corresponds to TRBD2 (6 bases). The CDR3 runs to 16 residues. V dropped 5 bases and J dropped 0 bases, with 17 bases sitting between them. The germline V gene has CDR1 MNHEY and CDR2 SVGEGT. CDR3 amino acids: CASSPLRLGSSYEQYF. The DNA for the CDR3 is TGTGCCAGCAGTCCGCTCCGACTAGGAAGCTCCTACGAGCAGTACTTC.

This clonotype was detected ten times or more. The rearrangement joins TRBV29-1 to TRBJ2-7; TRBD1 agrees at 9 bases. The length of the CDR3 is 14 residues. CDR1 SQVTM and CDR2 ANQGSEA come from the germline V gene. V was pared by 6 bases and J by 0 bases, with 6 bases of the junction left unmatched. The DNA of the CDR3 is TGCAGCGTCGCCACGACAGGGGGCTCCTACGAGCAGTACTTC. It is translated as CSVATTGGSYEQYF.

This clonotype was counted between two and nine times. A clone one base away is much larger, so this may be a read error. This chain links TRBV28 with TRBJ2-7; TRBD1 or TRBD2 may be the D gene (5 bases each). The germline V gene has CDR1 MDHEN and CDR2 SYDVKM. This CDR3 has 14 amino acids. This chain's CDR3 is CTSKGTTRSYEQYF. The CDR3 nucleotides are TGTACCAGCAAGGGGACGACAAGATCCTACGAGCAGTACTTC.

This clonotype has at least ten counts. The chain links TRBV6-1 to TRBJ2-5; D is uncertain. Between the trimmed V and J ends, which lost 2 bases and 5 bases, there was a span of 12 bases. The CDR3 sequence is 14 residues long. The V gene's germline CDR1 is MNHNS and CDR2 SASEGT. The CDR3 here is CASSETSLGETQYF. CDR3 in DNA: TGTGCCAGCAGTGAAACCTCGTTGGGGGAGACCCAGTACTTC.

This clonotype was recorded many times. The rearrangement links TRBV28 to TRBJ2-7; TRBD2 matches at 8 bases. The CDR3 loop spans 13 amino acids. Trimming cost V 5 bases and J 3 bases; bases outside gene matches: 3. Germline V lookup: CDR1 MDHEN, CDR2 SYDVKM. The CDR3 here is CASSQRGYYEQYF. In DNA, the CDR3 is TGTGCCAGCAGTCAGCGGGGGTACTACGAGCAGTACTTC.

This clonotype has at least ten counts. The chain has TRBV9 and TRBJ2-7; tentatively, D is TRBD2 (6 bases). The CDR3 has 13 residues. The V and J ends lost 3 bases and 3 bases respectively, with 10 bases between them. The V gene's germline CDR1 is SGDLS and CDR2 YYNGEE. CDR3 nucleotide sequence: TGTGCCAGCAGCGGGAGGGCGGGCTACGAGCAGTACTTC. It is translated as CASSGRAGYEQYF.

This clonotype appeared many times. The chain joins TRBV24-1 to TRBJ2-7; no firm D call. V lost 9 bases and J lost 3, with 8 bases in between. Germline V gives CDR1 KGHDR, CDR2 SFDVKD. The CDR3 runs to 11 residues. The CDR3 DNA reads as TGTGCCACCCAGGATGACTACGAGCAGTACTTC. This translates into CATQDDYEQYF.

This clonotype appeared many times. The gene calls are TRBV11-2 and TRBJ2-6; 7 nucleotides match TRBD1. CDR1 and CDR2 from the germline V gene are SGHAT and FQNNGV. CDR3 length: 17 residues. The trim removed 2 bases at V and 4 bases at J, leaving 8 bases unmatched. The CDR3 is CASSLHTGVGGANVLTF. DNA for the CDR3: TGTGCCAGCAGCTTACATACAGGGGTCGGGGGGGCCAACGTCCTGACTTTC.

The sample holds many counts of this clonotype. A much larger clone lies a single base off, so this may be a read error. This chain joins TRBV27 and TRBJ2-7; D not resolved. Deletions cut 6 bases from V and 2 bases from J, with 17 bases between. This CDR3 has 15 residues. Germline CDR1 is MNHEY and CDR2 is SMNVEV (reference sequence). The DNA of the CDR3 is TGTGCCAGCAGCCCCTGGGCCCAAGGTACCTACGAGCAGTACTTC. Encoded protein: CASSPWAQGTYEQYF.

This clonotype was seen a handful of times. The chain is built from TRBV6-2 or TRBV6-3 and TRBJ2-5, with 9 bases lining up with TRBD1. The CDR3 sequence is 16 residues long. The V segment lost 6 bases and the J segment 4 bases; nucleotides outside the gene matches: 12. Germline V CDR1 and CDR2: MNHEY, SVGEGT. CDR3 in DNA: TGTGCCAGCAGGCCCACAGGGGGCGAAACCGGAGAGACCCAGTACTTC. Its protein product is CASRPTGGETGETQYF.